The present T cell receptor (beta chain) was sequenced within a study of cytomegalovirus exposure and HLA in healthy donors. Both 60 Vbeta primers and 13 Jbeta primers went into the PCR. TCRdb keeps only in-frame clones here, not all; method: immunoSEQ multiplex PCR. Among 150,000 to 200,000 clones listed, 65% to 85% were seen once. The CDR3 length is 17 residues. Germline V gene sequence: CDR1 ENHRY, CDR2 SYGVKD. V was shortened by 2 bases and J by 6 bases, with 19 bases between the two germline ends. Healthy bone marrow donors formed the donor group. The study, taken as a whole, reports: In a later analysis, donors in an Asian-associated ancestry cluster reportedly had fewer N-insertions in productive TCRs than the cohort mean.

Concerning this clone: Its target is unknown.

Sequencing input: PBMCs. The V gene is TRBV10-3, the J gene TRBJ1-4; D is ambiguous. The receptor comes from a woman aged 40-49 years in good health and CMV-seropositive. CDR3 protein: CAISEDGVVGGYEKLFF. The DNA for the CDR3 is TGTGCCATCAGTGAGGACGGGGTGGTTGGAGGATATGAAAAACTGTTTTTT.